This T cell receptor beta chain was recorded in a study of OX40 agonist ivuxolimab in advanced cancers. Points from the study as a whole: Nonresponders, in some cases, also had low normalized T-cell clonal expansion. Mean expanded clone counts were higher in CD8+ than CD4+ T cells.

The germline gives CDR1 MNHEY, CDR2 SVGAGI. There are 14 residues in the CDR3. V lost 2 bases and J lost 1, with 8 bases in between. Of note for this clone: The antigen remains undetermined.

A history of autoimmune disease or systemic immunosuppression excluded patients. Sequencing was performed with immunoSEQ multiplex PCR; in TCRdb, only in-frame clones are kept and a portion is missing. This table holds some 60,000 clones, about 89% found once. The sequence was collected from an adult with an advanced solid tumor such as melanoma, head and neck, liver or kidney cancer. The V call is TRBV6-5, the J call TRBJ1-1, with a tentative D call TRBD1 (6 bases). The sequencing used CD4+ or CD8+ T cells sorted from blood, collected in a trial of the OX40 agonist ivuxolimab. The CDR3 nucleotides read TGTGCCAGCAGTTACGGGACAACGAACACTGAAGCTTTCTTT. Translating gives CASSYGTTNTEAFF.